The 7 T cell receptor beta chains given below trace back to one sample, sequenced in a study of T cell clones after liver transplantation. TCRdb's table, derived via immunoSEQ multiplex PCR, lists solely in-frame clones and lacks some. Here the sample spans nearly 15,000 clones, 85% to 95% being singletons. This sample comprised CD8+ T cells from blood, obtained before liver transplant. The source is a human donor who received a liver transplant.

This chain joins TRBV30 and TRBJ2-1; D remains unclear. Trimming removed 8 bases at V and 3 bases at J, with 17 bases between. The CDR3 runs 14 residues. Germline values: CDR1 GTSNPN, CDR2 SVGIG (reference sequence). CDR3 protein: CARKSATDYNEQFF. The CDR3 coding sequence is TGTGCCCGGAAATCGGCAACAGACTACAATGAGCAGTTCTTC.

This clone came up a few times. The chain combines TRBV6-4 with TRBJ2-1; the D is unclear. Trimming pared 2 bases from V and 7 bases from J, leaving 9 bases between. CDR3 size: 13 residues. CDR1 is MRHNA, CDR2 SNTAGT, per germline. The CDR3 reads CASSDREQNEQFF. The CDR3 DNA is TGTGCCAGCAGTGACAGGGAACAAAATGAGCAGTTCTTC.

This clone appeared a few times. The rearrangement links TRBV9 to TRBJ2-7, with 7 positions matching TRBD2. Per germline, CDR1 SGDLS and CDR2 YYNGEE. With 0 bases clipped from V and 3 bases from J, the junction kept 6 bases outside the gene matches. This CDR3 contains 15 residues. The CDR3 spells CASSVGAGDLYEQYF. CDR3 in DNA: TGTGCCAGCAGCGTAGGGGCGGGAGACCTCTACGAGCAGTACTTC. The complete variable domain, with remaining parts taken from reference TRBV9 and TRBJ2-7, reads DSGVTQTPKHLITATGQRVTLRCSPRSGDLSVYWYQQSLDQGLQFLIQYYNGEERAKGNILERFSAQQFPDLHSELNLSSLELGDSALYFCASSVGAGDLYEQYFGPGTRLTVT.

The chain is built from TRBV6-5 and TRBJ1-1, with unresolved D. V lost 2 bases, J lost 3 bases, and 10 bases lay in between. Germline V gene lookup returns CDR1 MNHEY and CDR2 SVGAGI. CDR3 size: 14 residues. The CDR3 DNA is TGTGCCAGCAGTTACCGGACTCAAGACACTGAAGCTTTCTTT. It translates to CASSYRTQDTEAFF.

The CDR3 spells CASSLGVPNEQFF. Written as DNA, the CDR3 is TGTGCCAGCAGCTTGGGAGTCCCCAATGAGCAGTTCTTC. The chain joins TRBV5-6 to TRBJ2-1, with D unclear. Germline V gene sequence: CDR1 SGHDT, CDR2 YYEEEE. The germline V and J ends were trimmed by 0 bases and 6 bases, with 7 bases remaining between them. The CDR3 is 13 residues long.

The CDR3 coding sequence is TGTGCCAGCAGCCCCGCAGCCGGGGGCACAGATACGCAGTATTTT. It specifies CASSPAAGGTDTQYF. V is TRBV7-3 and J is TRBJ2-3, with D perhaps matching TRBD2 (5 bases). Looked up from germline, CDR1 is SGHTA and CDR2 is FQGTGA. V was trimmed by 5 bases and J by 1 base, leaving 13 bases between them. The CDR3 has 15 amino acids.

This chain uses TRBV19 with TRBJ2-6; D gene ambiguous. Trimming shortened V by 5 bases and J by 5 bases, and 22 bases separated the two germline ends. The germline V gene encodes CDR1 LNHDA and CDR2 SQIVND (reference sequence). CDR3 length: 18 residues. CDR3 bases: TGTGCCAGTAGTGAGATGCAGACAACACAAAGTCGGGCCAACGTCCTGACTTTC. Its translation: CASSEMQTTQSRANVLTF.